This is a list of T cell receptor beta chains from one sample in a study of blood T cell repertoires in COVID-19. Assay used: immunoSEQ multiplex PCR; TCRdb lists only in-frame clones, some missing. The data show about 130,000 clones, approximately 86% seen once. Source material: PBMCs or T cells enriched from blood (not recorded which). All receptors come from a woman in her fifties or sixties who had recovered from COVID-19. Each CDR3 is given with its conserved first and last residue. A D gene is named only where the DNA matches it firmly. For some rows the clone size is stated as once, few or many, or as a class when expanded; others skip it.

abundance: .
j_gene: TRBJ2-3
d_gene: .
v_gene: TRBV6-5
CDR3aa: CASSFLDSRDTQYF
CDR3nt: TGTGCCAGCAGTTTTCTGGACTCCCGAGATACGCAGTATTTT

abundance: .
j_gene: TRBJ2-2
d_gene: .
v_gene: TRBV4-3
CDR3aa: CASSQDGPTPAGELFF
CDR3nt: TGCGCCAGCAGCCAAGATGGGCCCACACCCGCCGGGGAGCTGTTTTTT

abundance: .
j_gene: TRBJ1-6
d_gene: TRBD1
v_gene: TRBV5-1
CDR3aa: CASQRDSTSYNSPLHF
CDR3nt: TGCGCCAGCCAACGGGACAGCACCTCCTATAATTCACCCCTCCACTTT

abundance: .
j_gene: TRBJ1-2
d_gene: TRBD1
v_gene: TRBV19
CDR3aa: CASSLGGTGGPLNYGYTF
CDR3nt: TGTGCCAGTAGTCTAGGAGGGACAGGAGGACCACTTAACTATGGCTACACCTTC

abundance: .
j_gene: TRBJ2-2
d_gene: TRBD1
v_gene: TRBV3-1/TRBV3-2
CDR3aa: CASSQVGQGSGELFF
CDR3nt: TGTGCCAGCAGCCAAGTAGGACAGGGTTCCGGGGAGCTGTTTTTT

abundance: .
j_gene: TRBJ2-1
d_gene: TRBD2
v_gene: TRBV13
CDR3aa: CASSKTSGGDYNEQFF
CDR3nt: TGTGCCAGCAGCAAGACTAGCGGGGGGGATTACAATGAGCAGTTCTTC

abundance: many
j_gene: TRBJ2-2
d_gene: TRBD2
v_gene: TRBV2
CDR3aa: CASSTPGTSGGSTGELFF
CDR3nt: TGTGCCAGCAGTACCCCCGGGACTAGCGGGGGGTCCACCGGGGAGCTGTTTTTT

abundance: .
j_gene: TRBJ2-5
d_gene: TRBD1
v_gene: TRBV7-9
CDR3aa: CASSTDRGWQETQYF
CDR3nt: TGTGCCAGCAGCACGGACAGGGGATGGCAAGAGACCCAGTACTTC

abundance: .
j_gene: TRBJ2-5
d_gene: .
v_gene: TRBV5-1
CDR3aa: CASSLTGETQYF
CDR3nt: TGCGCCAGCAGCTTGACAGGGGAGACCCAGTACTTC

abundance: few
j_gene: TRBJ2-2
d_gene: TRBD1
v_gene: TRBV7-2
CDR3aa: CASSSQGTGGFFGTGELFF
CDR3nt: TGTGCCAGCAGCTCTCAGGGGACAGGGGGCTTTTTTGGCACCGGGGAGCTGTTTTTT

abundance: .
j_gene: TRBJ2-1
d_gene: TRBD2
v_gene: TRBV12-3/TRBV12-4
CDR3aa: CASSPAGRDEQFF
CDR3nt: TGTGCCAGCAGTCCAGCGGGGCGGGATGAGCAGTTCTTC

abundance: .
j_gene: TRBJ1-3
d_gene: .
v_gene: TRBV18
CDR3aa: CASSPPARGTGNTIYF
CDR3nt: TGTGCCAGCTCACCACCGGCCAGGGGAACTGGAAACACCATATATTTT

abundance: .
j_gene: TRBJ1-1
d_gene: TRBD1
v_gene: TRBV7-9
CDR3aa: CASSPRQGHLVPSEAFF
CDR3nt: TGTGCCAGCAGCCCTCGACAGGGCCACTTGGTTCCCTCTGAAGCTTTCTTT

abundance: .
j_gene: TRBJ1-1
d_gene: TRBD1
v_gene: TRBV11-3
CDR3aa: CASSLEFAVLPGDRGQNTEAFF
CDR3nt: TGTGCCAGCAGCTTAGAGTTCGCTGTCCTTCCGGGGGACAGGGGGCAGAACACTGAAGCTTTCTTT

abundance: .
j_gene: TRBJ1-1
d_gene: TRBD1
v_gene: TRBV5-4
CDR3aa: CASSLAGTGYTEAFF
CDR3nt: TGTGCCAGCAGCCTGGCCGGGACAGGGTACACTGAAGCTTTCTTT

abundance: once
j_gene: TRBJ2-5
d_gene: .
v_gene: TRBV5-4
CDR3aa: CASSLGPQREETQYF
CDR3nt: TGTGCCAGCAGCTTGGGACCCCAGAGGGAAGAGACCCAGTACTTC

abundance: .
j_gene: TRBJ1-5
d_gene: .
v_gene: TRBV5-1
CDR3aa: CASSLSGDLQPQHF
CDR3nt: TGCGCCAGCAGCTTGTCAGGGGATCTTCAGCCCCAGCATTTT

abundance: .
j_gene: TRBJ2-1
d_gene: TRBD2
v_gene: TRBV9
CDR3aa: CASSAPRGGGAPEQFF
CDR3nt: TGTGCCAGCAGCGCCCCCCGGGGCGGGGGGGCGCCGGAGCAGTTCTTC

abundance: .
j_gene: TRBJ2-1
d_gene: TRBD2
v_gene: TRBV5-1
CDR3aa: CASSLSGGSHNEQFF
CDR3nt: TGCGCCAGCAGCCTAAGCGGGGGGAGCCACAATGAGCAGTTCTTC

abundance: .
j_gene: TRBJ1-3
d_gene: .
v_gene: TRBV30
CDR3aa: CAWSGFRVLKDTIYF
CDR3nt: TGTGCCTGGAGTGGGTTCAGGGTCCTTAAGGACACCATATATTTT

abundance: .
j_gene: TRBJ1-2
d_gene: .
v_gene: TRBV5-6
CDR3aa: CASSPHQGYGYTF
CDR3nt: TGTGCCAGCAGCCCCCACCAGGGCTATGGCTACACCTTC

abundance: .
j_gene: TRBJ2-7
d_gene: TRBD1
v_gene: TRBV19
CDR3aa: CASRAGTGGEQYF
CDR3nt: TGTGCCAGTAGGGCCGGGACAGGGGGCGAGCAGTACTTC

abundance: .
j_gene: TRBJ1-3
d_gene: .
v_gene: TRBV5-4
CDR3aa: CASSPGRGAGNTIYF
CDR3nt: TGTGCCAGCAGCCCCGGTCGGGGGGCTGGAAACACCATATATTTT

abundance: .
j_gene: TRBJ2-2
d_gene: .
v_gene: TRBV12-3/TRBV12-4
CDR3aa: CASSLGAGELFF
CDR3nt: TGTGCCAGCAGTTTGGGAGCCGGGGAGCTGTTTTTT

abundance: .
j_gene: TRBJ2-2
d_gene: .
v_gene: TRBV18
CDR3aa: CASSPRDLGTGELFF
CDR3nt: TGTGCCAGCTCACCACGGGACTTGGGGACCGGGGAGCTGTTTTTT

abundance: .
j_gene: TRBJ2-5
d_gene: TRBD1
v_gene: TRBV29-1
CDR3aa: CSASRTGGETQYF
CDR3nt: TGCAGCGCCTCCCGGACAGGGGGGGAGACCCAGTACTTC

abundance: .
j_gene: TRBJ1-5
d_gene: TRBD1
v_gene: TRBV6-5
CDR3aa: CASSQGQTNQPQHF
CDR3nt: TGTGCCAGCAGTCAGGGACAGACCAATCAGCCCCAGCATTTT

abundance: .
j_gene: TRBJ1-4
d_gene: .
v_gene: TRBV20-1
CDR3aa: CSASPPAGIF
CDR3nt: TGCAGTGCTAGCCCCCCCGCAGGCATTTTT

abundance: .
j_gene: TRBJ1-2
d_gene: TRBD1
v_gene: TRBV10-2
CDR3aa: CASSETSGTGDYGYTF
CDR3nt: TGCGCCAGCAGTGAGACCTCCGGGACAGGGGACTATGGCTACACCTTC

abundance: once
j_gene: TRBJ1-5
d_gene: .
v_gene: TRBV2
CDR3aa: CASSEIREEGQPQHF
CDR3nt: TGTGCCAGCAGTGAGATTAGGGAAGAGGGTCAGCCCCAGCATTTT

abundance: .
j_gene: TRBJ1-5
d_gene: TRBD1
v_gene: TRBV4-2
CDR3aa: CASSQGRDRVRGNQPQHF
CDR3nt: TGTGCCAGCAGCCAAGGCCGGGACAGGGTGCGGGGCAATCAGCCCCAGCATTTT

abundance: once
j_gene: TRBJ1-4
d_gene: TRBD1
v_gene: TRBV7-2
CDR3aa: CASSEGGQGATNEKLFF
CDR3nt: TGTGCCAGCAGCGAGGGTGGCCAGGGGGCAACTAATGAAAAACTGTTTTTT

abundance: .
j_gene: TRBJ2-5
d_gene: TRBD2
v_gene: TRBV5-4
CDR3aa: CASSLRGGRETQYF
CDR3nt: TGTGCCAGCAGCTTGCGGGGGGGCCGGGAGACCCAGTACTTC

abundance: .
j_gene: TRBJ2-7
d_gene: .
v_gene: TRBV6-5
CDR3aa: CASSFIRSSYEQYF
CDR3nt: TGTGCCAGCAGTTTCATCCGGAGCTCCTACGAGCAGTACTTC

abundance: .
j_gene: TRBJ1-2
d_gene: .
v_gene: TRBV7-8
CDR3aa: CASSERKNYGYTF
CDR3nt: TGTGCCAGCAGCGAGCGAAAAAACTATGGCTACACCTTC

abundance: .
j_gene: TRBJ2-2
d_gene: TRBD2
v_gene: TRBV11-3
CDR3aa: CASSLVFGSGGTGELFF
CDR3nt: TGTGCCAGCAGCTTAGTCTTTGGCAGCGGGGGGACCGGGGAGCTGTTTTTT

abundance: .
j_gene: TRBJ2-6
d_gene: .
v_gene: TRBV30
CDR3aa: CAGSGGAFSGANVLTF
CDR3nt: TGTGCCGGATCTGGGGGGGCGTTCTCTGGGGCCAACGTCCTGACTTTC

abundance: few
j_gene: TRBJ1-2
d_gene: TRBD1
v_gene: TRBV29-1
CDR3aa: CSVLEEGAKGYTF
CDR3nt: TGCAGCGTCCTCGAAGAGGGGGCGAAGGGCTACACCTTC

abundance: .
j_gene: TRBJ1-5
d_gene: .
v_gene: TRBV18
CDR3aa: CASSPRRDQPQHF
CDR3nt: TGTGCCAGCTCACCCAGGAGGGATCAGCCCCAGCATTTT

abundance: .
j_gene: TRBJ2-1
d_gene: TRBD2
v_gene: TRBV19
CDR3aa: CASSRPSGGLNEQFF
CDR3nt: TGTGCCAGTAGTAGACCTAGCGGGGGCCTCAATGAGCAGTTCTTC

abundance: .
j_gene: TRBJ2-2
d_gene: TRBD2
v_gene: TRBV4-2
CDR3aa: CASSQALAGLPGELFF
CDR3nt: TGTGCCAGCAGCCAAGCATTAGCGGGGCTTCCCGGGGAGCTGTTTTTT

abundance: .
j_gene: TRBJ1-1
d_gene: .
v_gene: TRBV6-6
CDR3aa: CASSRKARMNTEAFF
CDR3nt: TGTGCCAGCAGTCGAAAGGCCAGGATGAACACTGAAGCTTTCTTT

abundance: .
j_gene: TRBJ2-1
d_gene: .
v_gene: TRBV5-1
CDR3aa: CASSLLYEQFF
CDR3nt: TGCGCCAGCAGCTTGTTATATGAGCAGTTCTTC

abundance: .
j_gene: TRBJ2-1
d_gene: .
v_gene: TRBV5-1
CDR3aa: CASSLSQPSYNEQFF
CDR3nt: TGCGCCAGCAGCTTGTCACAGCCCTCCTACAATGAGCAGTTCTTC

abundance: .
j_gene: TRBJ2-4
d_gene: TRBD1
v_gene: TRBV10-1
CDR3aa: CASSEGQGGKNIQYF
CDR3nt: TGCGCCAGCAGTGAGGGACAGGGCGGCAAAAACATTCAGTACTTC

abundance: .
j_gene: TRBJ2-7
d_gene: TRBD2
v_gene: TRBV4-1
CDR3aa: CASSQDLSGGYEQYF
CDR3nt: TGCGCCAGCAGCCAAGATCTTAGCGGGGGCTACGAGCAGTACTTC

abundance: once
j_gene: TRBJ1-3
d_gene: .
v_gene: TRBV5-1
CDR3aa: CASSLAGLRFGNTIYF
CDR3nt: TGCGCCAGCAGCTTGGCAGGGCTCCGGTTTGGAAACACCATATATTTT